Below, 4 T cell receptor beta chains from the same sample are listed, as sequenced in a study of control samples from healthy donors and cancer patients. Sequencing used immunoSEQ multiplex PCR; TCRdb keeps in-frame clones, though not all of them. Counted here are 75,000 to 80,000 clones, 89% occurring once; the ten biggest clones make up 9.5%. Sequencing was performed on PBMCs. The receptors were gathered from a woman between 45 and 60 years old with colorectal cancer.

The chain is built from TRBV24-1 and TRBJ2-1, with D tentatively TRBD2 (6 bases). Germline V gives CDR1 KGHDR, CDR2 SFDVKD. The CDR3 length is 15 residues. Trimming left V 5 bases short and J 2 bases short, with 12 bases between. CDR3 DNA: TGTGCCACCAGTGCCCAGACGGGAGCCTACAATGAGCAGTTCTTC. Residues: CATSAQTGAYNEQFF.

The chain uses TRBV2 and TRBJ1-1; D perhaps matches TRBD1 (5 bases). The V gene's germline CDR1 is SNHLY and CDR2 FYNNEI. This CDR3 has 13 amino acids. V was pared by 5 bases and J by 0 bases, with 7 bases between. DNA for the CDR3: TGTGCCAGCAGTCAGGACATGAACACTGAAGCTTTCTTT. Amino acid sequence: CASSQDMNTEAFF.

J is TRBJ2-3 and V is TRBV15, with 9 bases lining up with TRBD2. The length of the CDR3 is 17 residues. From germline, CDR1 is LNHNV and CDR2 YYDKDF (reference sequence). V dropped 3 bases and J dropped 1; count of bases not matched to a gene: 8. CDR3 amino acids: CATSRVQLAGGTDTQYF. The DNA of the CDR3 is TGTGCCACCAGCAGGGTACAACTAGCGGGTGGCACAGATACGCAGTATTTT.

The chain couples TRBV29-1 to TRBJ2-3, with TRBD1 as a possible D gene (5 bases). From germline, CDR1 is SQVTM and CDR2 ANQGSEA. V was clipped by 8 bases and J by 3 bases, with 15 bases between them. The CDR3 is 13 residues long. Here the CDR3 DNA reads TGCAGCCTAAGGGGAATCGAGACAGATACGCAGTATTTT. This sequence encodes CSLRGIETDTQYF.